This T cell receptor (beta chain) was sequenced during a study of CD8 T cells in ankylosing spondylitis. TCRdb reanalysed the 5' RACE reads using MiXCR and keeps one entry per CDR3 protein. The data show about 180,000 distinct CDR3 sequences, just over 9.5% seen once. The sample was blood, either unsorted or a sorted T cell fraction (not recorded which). This sequence was found in a female donor with ankylosing spondylitis or in good health (not recorded which).

The CDR3 sequence is CASSRDHASYEQYF. CDR3 nucleotides: TGTGCCAGCAGCCGGGACCACGCCTCCTACGAGCAGTACTTC. The V gene is TRBV7-9, the J gene TRBJ2-7, with D perhaps given as TRBD1 or TRBD2 (5 bases each). V gave up 5 bases and J gave up 0 bases, with 11 bases separating them. Germline CDR1 is SEHNR and CDR2 is FQNEAQ (reference sequence). The CDR3 has 14 residues.